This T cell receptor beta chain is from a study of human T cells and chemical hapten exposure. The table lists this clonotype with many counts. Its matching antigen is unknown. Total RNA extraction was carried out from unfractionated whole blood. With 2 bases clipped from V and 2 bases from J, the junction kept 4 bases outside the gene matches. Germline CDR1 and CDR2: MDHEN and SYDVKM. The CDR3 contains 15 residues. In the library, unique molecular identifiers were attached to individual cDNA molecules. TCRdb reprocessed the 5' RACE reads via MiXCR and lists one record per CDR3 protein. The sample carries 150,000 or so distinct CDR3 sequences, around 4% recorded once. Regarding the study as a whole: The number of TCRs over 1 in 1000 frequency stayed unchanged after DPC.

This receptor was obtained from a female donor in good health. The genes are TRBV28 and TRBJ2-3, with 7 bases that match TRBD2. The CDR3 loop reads CASSLPAGNTDTQYF. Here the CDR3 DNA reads TGTGCCAGCAGTTTACCAGCGGGGAACACAGATACGCAGTATTTT. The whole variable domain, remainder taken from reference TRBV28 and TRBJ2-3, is DVKVTQSSRYLVKRTGEKVFLECVQDMDHENMFWYRQDPGLGLRLIYFSYDVKMKEKGDIPEGYSVSREKKERFSLILESASTNQTSMYLCASSLPAGNTDTQYFGPGTRLTVL.